What follows are 21 T cell receptor beta chains derived from one specimen sequenced in a study of chronic HIV infection and antiretroviral therapy. MiXCR was run by TCRdb on the 5' RACE reads, yielding one entry per CDR3 protein. The table includes about 38,000 distinct CDR3 sequences, more than 8% detected once. Sequenced material: peripheral blood. The source of these receptors is an adult who had HIV and had not received antiretroviral therapy, or was an uninfected healthy control (not recorded which).

The V call is TRBV5-1, the J call TRBJ1-2; 7 nucleotides align to TRBD1. CDR3 length: 15 residues. CDR1 and CDR2 from the germline V gene are SGHRS and YFSETQ. V gave up 0 bases and J gave up 5 bases; unmatched junction bases: 7. Written as DNA, the CDR3 is TGCGCCAGCAGCTTGGGGGGACAGAATCCTTATGGCTACACCTTC. The encoded protein is CASSLGGQNPYGYTF.

This clonotype was picked up many times. The chain recombines TRBV9 with TRBJ2-1; TRBD2 aligns across 8 bases. Losses at the gene ends were 4 bases for V and 8 bases for J; bases not matched to a gene: 8. Germline loops: CDR1 SGDLS, CDR2 YYNGEE. The CDR3 is 14 residues long. This CDR3 is CASSKAGVLDEQFF. In nucleotides, the CDR3 is TGTGCCAGCAGCAAAGCGGGAGTTTTGGATGAGCAGTTCTTC.

This clonotype was seen many times. The rearrangement joins TRBV9 to TRBJ1-5, with D possibly TRBD1 on 5 matching bases. The germline V and J ends were trimmed by 3 bases and 5 bases, with 12 bases remaining between them. From germline, CDR1 is SGDLS and CDR2 YYNGEE. The CDR3 contains 14 residues. The CDR3 reads CASSAQGLHQPQHF. The CDR3 coding sequence is TGTGCCAGCAGCGCGCAGGGCCTGCATCAGCCCCAGCATTTT.

This clonotype appeared many times. The chain carries TRBV2 and TRBJ2-3; 10 nucleotides align to TRBD2. Unmatched junction bases numbered 7, after V lost 4 bases and J lost 3 bases. The length of the CDR3 is 16 residues. Germline CDR1 and CDR2: SNHLY and FYNNEI. CDR3 amino acids: CASSGSSGRGTDTQYF. In DNA form, the CDR3 reads TGTGCCAGCAGTGGATCTAGCGGGAGAGGTACAGATACGCAGTATTTT.

This clonotype was detected many times. This rearrangement joins TRBV6-1 to TRBJ2-2; unclear D gene. Germline CDR1 and CDR2: MNHNS and SASEGT. The CDR3 is 14 residues long. Trimming left V 4 bases short and J 5 bases short, with 11 bases between. The CDR3 sequence is CASSAGAWTGELFF. In nucleotides, the CDR3 is TGTGCCAGCAGTGCCGGCGCGTGGACCGGGGAGCTGTTTTTT.

This clonotype was detected ten times or more. V and J are TRBV5-5 and TRBJ2-7; a possible D gene is TRBD2 (5 bases). This CDR3 contains 14 residues. The germline V gene has CDR1 SGHKS and CDR2 YYEKEE (reference sequence). Trimming pared 0 bases from V and 3 bases from J, leaving 10 bases between. CDR3: CASSLGTDIYEQYF. CDR3 nucleotide sequence: TGTGCCAGCAGCTTGGGGACTGATATCTACGAGCAGTACTTC.

This clonotype was seen a handful of times. The J gene is TRBJ2-3, the V gene TRBV28; 7 bases map to TRBD2. CDR1 is MDHEN, CDR2 SYDVKM, per germline. CDR3 length: 16 residues. V lost 3 bases, J lost 7 bases, and 13 bases stayed unmatched. The CDR3 sequence: CASSFRREGSVYTQYF. The CDR3, as DNA: TGTGCCAGCAGTTTTAGGAGGGAGGGATCTGTATATACGCAGTATTTT.

In this sample, this clonotype turned up a few times. The rearrangement links TRBV7-9 to TRBJ1-1; 7 bases fit TRBD1. Germline V CDR1 and CDR2: SEHNR, FQNEAQ (reference sequence). The J segment lost 8 bases and the V segment lost 4 bases, leaving 4 bases of the junction unmatched. This CDR3 is 12 amino acids long. DNA for the CDR3: TGTGCCAGCAGCTACGGACAGGCGGAAGCTTTCTTT. Translated: CASSYGQAEAFF.

The chain has TRBV7-2 and TRBJ2-3; TRBD2 agrees at 7 bases. The CDR3 covers 16 residues. After removal of 2 bases from V and 11 bases from J, the junction contained 16 bases not matched to a gene. Germline lookup yields CDR1 SGHTA and CDR2 FQGNSA. The CDR3 DNA reads as TGTGCCAGCAGCTTAATGGTGGGAGGGCCTTCCGGGGGGCAGTATTTT. Protein product: CASSLMVGGPSGGQYF.

Regarding this clonotype: Relative to the germline gene, one junction end is altered; a read error may explain this. The chain combines TRBV6-2 or TRBV6-3 with TRBJ1-1; D is perhaps TRBD1 (5 bases). Germline V CDR1 and CDR2: MNHEY, SVGEGT. CDR3 length: 13 residues. The CDR3 nucleotides read TGTGCCAGCAGTTACCGGGTGGGGACTGAAACTTTCTTT. Translated, it gives CASSYRVGTETFF.

In this sample, this clonotype turned up a few times. The J gene is TRBJ2-7, the V gene TRBV6-9, with 11 bases identical to TRBD1. The CDR3 contains 14 residues. Germline lookup yields CDR1 MNHGY and CDR2 SVAAGI. J gave up 4 bases and V 6 bases, and 5 bases lay outside the gene matches. CDR3 sequence (DNA): TGTGCCAGCAGGCTCGGGACAGGGGGATACGAGCAGTACTTC. It yields the protein CASRLGTGGYEQYF.

V usage is TRBV14 and J usage is TRBJ1-6, with TRBD1 matching over 7 bases. From germline, CDR1 is SGHDN and CDR2 FVKESK. The CDR3 has 15 amino acids. V lost 4 bases and J lost 5; bases outside the gene matches: 5. The CDR3 nucleotides read TGTGCCAGCAGCCCTAGGGACAGAGATAATTCACCCCTCCACTTT. Translation: CASSPRDRDNSPLHF.

Ten or more counts support this clonotype. This chain connects TRBV20-1 to TRBJ2-1, with D possibly matching TRBD1 (5 bases). The germline CDR1 and CDR2 sequences are DFQATT and SNEGSKA (reference sequence). The CDR3 has 12 residues. Trimming pared 5 bases from V and 8 bases from J, leaving 13 bases between. The CDR3 coding sequence is TGCAGTGCTTACCGCAGGGTGGATGAGCAGTTCTTC. Residues: CSAYRRVDEQFF.

A note on this clonotype: An end of the junction differs from the germline gene, which may be a read error. The chain carries TRBV18 and TRBJ1-1; TRBD1 might be the D (5 bases). Germline CDR1 KGHSH, CDR2 LQKENI. CDR3 length: 12 amino acids. The CDR3 loop is CASSLMDTEAFF. CDR3 nucleotide sequence: TGTGCCAGCTCTCTTATGGACACCGAAGCTTTCTTT.

The table lists this clonotype with many counts. V gene TRBV9 combines with J gene TRBJ2-7; 12 positions match TRBD2. The CDR3 is 17 residues long. Losses at the gene ends were 4 bases for V and 7 bases for J; bases not matched to a gene: 15. CDR1 is SGDLS and CDR2 is YYNGEE in the germline V gene. In DNA, the CDR3 is TGTGCCAGCAGCTCCTTCCCGGGGACTAGCGGGCGACAAGAGCAGTACTTC. It specifies CASSSFPGTSGRQEQYF.

This clonotype occurred once. The chain joins TRBV28 to TRBJ2-1; TRBD1 aligns across 9 bases. J lost 6 bases, V lost 5 bases, and 8 bases had no gene match. This CDR3 region has 15 residues. Germline V gene data show CDR1 as MDHEN and CDR2 as SYDVKM. In DNA form, the CDR3 reads TGTGCCAGCAGTGTAGGGACAGGGCATATCAATGAGCAGTTCTTC. As protein: CASSVGTGHINEQFF.

This clonotype was counted between two and nine times. The CDR3 sequence is CSVEYGAQETQYF. The DNA for the CDR3 is TGCAGCGTTGAATACGGAGCCCAAGAGACCCAGTACTTC. The chain uses TRBV29-1 and TRBJ2-5; D is undetermined. The CDR3 is made up of 13 amino acids. Looked up from germline, CDR1 is SQVTM and CDR2 is ANQGSEA. V was cut by 2 bases and J by 1 base, with 8 bases left in between.

This clonotype was observed many times. CDR3 sequence (DNA): TGTGCCAGCAGTTCTAGCGGGAGGGACGGCAAAAACATTCAGTACTTC. Translation: CASSSSGRDGKNIQYF. J is TRBJ2-4 and V is TRBV2; 12 bases are a match to TRBD2. This CDR3 region has 16 residues. Germline values: CDR1 SNHLY, CDR2 FYNNEI. Trimming removed 5 bases from V and 3 bases from J; junction bases left unmatched: 5.

This clonotype was picked up a small number of times. The chain combines TRBV2 with TRBJ1-5; no clear D. Germline CDR1 and CDR2: SNHLY and FYNNEI. V lost 8 bases and J lost 6, with 17 bases in between. This CDR3 region has 14 residues. The CDR3 is CASSTSRSGQPQHF. CDR3 DNA: TGTGCCAGCTCCACCTCGAGGAGTGGTCAGCCCCAGCATTTT.

The V gene is TRBV2, the J gene TRBJ1-2, with 10 bases that match TRBD1. Germline V lookup: CDR1 SNHLY, CDR2 FYNNEI. The V segment lost 6 bases and the J segment 7 bases; nucleotides outside the gene matches: 5. The CDR3 extends over 13 amino acids. The CDR3 DNA reads TGTGCCAGCAGGACCAGACAGGGGGCTGGCTACACCTTC. The encoded protein is CASRTRQGAGYTF. The full variable domain, rest sourced from reference TRBV2 and TRBJ1-2, is EPEVTQTPSHQVTQMGQEVILRCVPISNHLYFYWYRQILGQKVEFLVSFYNNEISEKSEIFDDQFSVERPDGSNFTLKIRSTKLEDSAMYFCASRTRQGAGYTFGSGTRLTVV.

This clonotype has a handful of counts. The chain couples TRBV7-2 to TRBJ2-1; D tentatively fits TRBD1 or TRBD2 (5 bases each). Germline V lookup: CDR1 SGHTA, CDR2 FQGNSA. The CDR3 runs 16 residues. The V gene lost 5 bases and the J gene lost 4 bases, with 18 bases spanning the gap. Here the CDR3 reads CASSPDGAGAYNEQFF. For the CDR3, the DNA is TGTGCCAGCAGCCCCGATGGGGCGGGTGCTTACAATGAGCAGTTCTTC.